This T cell receptor beta chain was retrieved from a study of shared clonotypes between healthy human individuals. Study results and caveats: Clonotypes that were shared across a handful of donors made up around 5% of naive CD4 clonotypes.

Comments on this clone: As yet, its antigen is unknown.

The repertoire was sequenced with immunoSEQ multiplex PCR; TCRdb's copy has only in-frame clones and lacks some. Of 2 million to 2.5 million clones listed, 95% are singletons. The CDR3 covers 11 residues. Trimming removed 3 bases from V and 13 bases from J, with 9 bases in between. From germline, CDR1 is SGHTA and CDR2 FQGTGA. The sample comprised naive CD4+ T cells sorted from blood. Regarding subset: CD45RA+ positively selected. This clonotype was sampled from a man aged 18 to 35 in good health. The chain links TRBV7-3 to TRBJ1-4, with a weak D call TRBD1 (5 bases). The CDR3 sequence is CASSFDSGLFF. DNA of the CDR3: TGTGCCAGCAGCTTCGACAGCGGACTGTTTTTT. Together with reference TRBV7-3 and TRBJ1-4, the CDR3 gives the full variable domain: GAGVSQTPSNKVTEKGKYVELRCDPISGHTALYWYRQSLGQGPEFLIYFQGTGAADDSGLPNDRFFAVRPEGSVSTLKIQRTERGDSAVYLCASSFDSGLFFGSGTQLSVL.